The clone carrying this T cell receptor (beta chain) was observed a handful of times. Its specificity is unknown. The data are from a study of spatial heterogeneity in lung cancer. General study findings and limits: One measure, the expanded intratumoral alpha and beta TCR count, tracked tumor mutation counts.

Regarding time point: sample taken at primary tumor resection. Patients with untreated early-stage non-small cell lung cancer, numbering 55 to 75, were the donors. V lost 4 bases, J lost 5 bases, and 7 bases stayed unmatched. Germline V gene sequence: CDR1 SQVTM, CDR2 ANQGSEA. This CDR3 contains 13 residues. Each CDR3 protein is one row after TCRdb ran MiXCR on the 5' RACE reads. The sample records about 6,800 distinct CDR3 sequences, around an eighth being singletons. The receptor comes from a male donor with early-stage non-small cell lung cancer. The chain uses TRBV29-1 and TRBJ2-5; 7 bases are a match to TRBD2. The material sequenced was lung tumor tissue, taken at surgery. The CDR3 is CSVVGTGGETQYF. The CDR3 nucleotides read TGCAGCGTTGTCGGAACGGGGGGTGAGACCCAGTACTTC.